These 17 T cell receptor beta chains were all obtained from the same sample, sequenced in a study of monozygotic twins with inflammatory bowel disease. Reprocessing the 5' RACE reads, TCRdb reports a single entry for every CDR3 protein and omits DNA. The sample's table shows 400,000 to 500,000 distinct CDR3 sequences. Sequences were obtained from blood. The receptors were sampled from a human donor with ulcerative colitis or Crohn's disease, or a healthy co-twin of an affected twin (not recorded which).

The genes are TRBV20-1 and TRBJ2-3; with no DNA, the TCRdb D assignment of TRBD2 cannot be verified. Germline V gene lookup returns CDR1 DFQATT and CDR2 SNEGSKA (reference sequence). The length of the CDR3 is 15 residues. The CDR3: CSASLAGGLTDTQYF.

This sequence joins TRBV5-1 and TRBJ2-5. Per germline, CDR1 SGHRS and CDR2 YFSETQ. The CDR3 loop spans 15 amino acids. This CDR3 is CASSLYSSYQETQYF. Combining the CDR3 with reference TRBV5-1 and TRBJ2-5 gives the whole variable domain KAGVTQTPRYLIKTRGQQVTLSCSPISGHRSVSWYQQTPGQGLQFLFEYFSETQRNKGNFPGRFSGRQFSNSRSEMNVSTLELGDSALYLCASSLYSSYQETQYFGPGTRLLVL.

The chain uses TRBV10-3 and TRBJ2-2; the D call of TRBD1 rests on TCRdb alone, since no DNA is present to check it. The CDR3 spans 15 residues. Germline V gene sequence: CDR1 ENHRY, CDR2 SYGVKD. The CDR3 reads CAISPGQALNGELFF.

The chain recombines TRBV5-1 with TRBJ1-1; no DNA is available, so the TRBD1 call from TCRdb remains unchecked. This CDR3 comprises 14 residues. Germline CDR1 reads SGHRS; CDR2 reads YFSETQ. CDR3 region: CASSGGAMNTEAFF.

The rearrangement joins TRBV27 to TRBJ1-6. This CDR3 region has 16 residues. Germline V gene data show CDR1 as MNHEY and CDR2 as SMNVEV (reference sequence). The CDR3 sequence is CASSLWSETYNSPLHF.

The rearrangement uses TRBV20-1 and TRBJ1-2; the TRBD1 assignment by TCRdb is unverifiable without DNA. The CDR3 is 15 amino acids. Germline CDR1 reads DFQATT; CDR2 reads SNEGSKA (reference sequence). The CDR3 is CSAILRGAGDYGYTF.

This sequence joins TRBV7-2 and TRBJ2-2; TCRdb gives TRBD2 as the D gene, but with no DNA this cannot be confirmed. CDR1 is SGHTA, CDR2 FQGNSA, per germline. The CDR3 spans 17 residues. The CDR3 region is CASSLFIGRARSGELFF.

The chain recombines TRBV18 with TRBJ2-2; TCRdb selects TRBD1, and the lack of DNA leaves this call unchecked. CDR1 KGHSH and CDR2 LQKENI come from the germline V gene. The CDR3 is 15 residues long. The CDR3 region is CASSPPGAITGELFF.

The J gene is TRBJ2-3, the V gene TRBV20-1; TCRdb picks TRBD2, but there is no DNA to check that call. The germline CDR1 and CDR2 sequences are DFQATT and SNEGSKA (reference sequence). The CDR3 totals 14 residues. The CDR3: CSARVARLTDTQYF.

The J gene is TRBJ2-3, the V gene TRBV3-1. This CDR3 contains 14 residues. Looked up from germline, CDR1 is LGHDT and CDR2 is YNNKEL (reference sequence). CDR3 in amino acids: CASSQGLSTDTQYF.

The CDR3 loop is CAISVEIGQPQHF. The V gene is TRBV10-3, the J gene TRBJ1-5. There are 13 residues in the CDR3. Germline V lookup: CDR1 ENHRY, CDR2 SYGVKD.

The chain recombines TRBV27 with TRBJ2-3. This CDR3 comprises 14 residues. Germline loops: CDR1 MNHEY, CDR2 SMNVEV (reference sequence). The CDR3 spells CASSSERTTDTQYF.

The chain has TRBV14 and TRBJ2-1; TCRdb's D call, TRBD2, is unchecked because there is no DNA. This CDR3 has 18 residues. From germline, CDR1 is SGHDN and CDR2 FVKESK. CDR3: CASSHLKTSGGGYNEQFF. Complete variable domain (other parts from reference TRBV14 and TRBJ2-1): EAGVTQFPSHSVIEKGQTVTLRCDPISGHDNLYWYRRVMGKEIKFLLHFVKESKQDESGMPNNRFLAERTGGTYSTLKVQPAELEDSGVYFCASSHLKTSGGGYNEQFFGPGTRLTVL.

This chain joins TRBV20-1 and TRBJ2-3; TCRdb indicates TRBD1, and absent DNA this call remains unverified. CDR1 is DFQATT, CDR2 SNEGSKA, per germline (reference sequence). The CDR3 consists of 15 residues. The CDR3: CSANRQGKVTDTQYF.

This chain uses TRBV6-5 with TRBJ2-5. The CDR3 extends over 14 amino acids. From germline, CDR1 is MNHEY and CDR2 SVGAGI. The CDR3 loop reads CASSNQRSEETQYF.

The chain employs TRBV28 and TRBJ1-3. Germline assignment: CDR1 MDHEN and CDR2 SYDVKM. There are 12 residues in the CDR3. The CDR3 region is CATLSSGNTIYF.

The chain employs TRBV7-2 and TRBJ1-2; absent DNA, TCRdb's TRBD1 call cannot be checked. The CDR3 runs to 14 residues. Germline CDR1 is SGHTA and CDR2 is FQGNSA. The CDR3 reads CASSGRGGPGGYTF. The variable domain in full, with the rest retrieved from reference TRBV7-2 and TRBJ1-2, is GAGVSQSPSNKVTEKGKDVELRCDPISGHTALYWYRQSLGQGLEFLIYFQGNSAPDKSGLPSDRFSAERTGGSVSTLTIQRTQQEDSAVYLCASSGRGGPGGYTFGSGTRLTVV.